This T cell receptor (beta chain) was recovered during a study of beta chain features in type 1 diabetes. Expressed TCRB transcripts were sequenced after all isolated RNA was converted to cDNA. Assay: immunoSEQ multiplex PCR; the TCRdb copy retains only in-frame clones and omits some. The table includes 350,000 to 450,000 clones, approximately 15% detected once. Findings and caveats of the study: With patients and controls alike, PCR might favor shorter templates to an equal degree.

This clone was observed a few times. Antigen: not known. This sequence originates from a young woman in good health. The specimen was naive CD4+ T cells from blood.

CDR3 in DNA: TGTGCCAGCAGGCCGAGACTAGCCCTTTTGAATGAGCAGTTCTTC. Translated: CASRPRLALLNEQFF. The chain uses TRBV6-5 and TRBJ2-1, with TRBD2 matching over 7 bases. Trimming cost V 6 bases and J 7 bases; bases outside gene matches: 12. CDR3 length equals 15 residues. Germline CDR1 reads MNHEY; CDR2 reads SVGAGI.